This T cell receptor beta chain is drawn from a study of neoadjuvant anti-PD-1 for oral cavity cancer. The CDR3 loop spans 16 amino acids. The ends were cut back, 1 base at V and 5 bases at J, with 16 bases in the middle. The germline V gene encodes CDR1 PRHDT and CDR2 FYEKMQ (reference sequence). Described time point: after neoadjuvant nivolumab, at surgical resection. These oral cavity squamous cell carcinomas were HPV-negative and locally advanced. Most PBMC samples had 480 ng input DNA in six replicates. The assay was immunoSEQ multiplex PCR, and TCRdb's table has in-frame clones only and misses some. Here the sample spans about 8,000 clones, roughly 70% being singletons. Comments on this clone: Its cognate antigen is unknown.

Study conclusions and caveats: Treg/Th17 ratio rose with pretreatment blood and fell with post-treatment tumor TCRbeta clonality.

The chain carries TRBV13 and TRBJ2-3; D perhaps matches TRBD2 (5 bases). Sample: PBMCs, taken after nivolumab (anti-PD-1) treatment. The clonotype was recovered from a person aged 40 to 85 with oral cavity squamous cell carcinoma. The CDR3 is CASSLVSGERGDTQYF. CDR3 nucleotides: TGTGCCAGCAGCTTAGTCTCCGGGGAACGAGGAGATACGCAGTATTTT.